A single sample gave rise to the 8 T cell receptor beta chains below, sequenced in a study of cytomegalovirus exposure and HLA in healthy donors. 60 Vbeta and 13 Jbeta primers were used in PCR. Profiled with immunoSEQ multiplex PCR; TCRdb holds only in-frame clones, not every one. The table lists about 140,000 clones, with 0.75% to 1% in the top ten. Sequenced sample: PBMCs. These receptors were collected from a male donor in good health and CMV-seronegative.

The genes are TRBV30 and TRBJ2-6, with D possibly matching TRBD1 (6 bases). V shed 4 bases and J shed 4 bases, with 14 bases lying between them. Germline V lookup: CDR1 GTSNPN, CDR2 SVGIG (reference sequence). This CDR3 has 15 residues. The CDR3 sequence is CAWKGERSGANVLTF. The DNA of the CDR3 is TGTGCCTGGAAGGGGGAGCGGAGCGGGGCCAACGTCCTGACTTTC.

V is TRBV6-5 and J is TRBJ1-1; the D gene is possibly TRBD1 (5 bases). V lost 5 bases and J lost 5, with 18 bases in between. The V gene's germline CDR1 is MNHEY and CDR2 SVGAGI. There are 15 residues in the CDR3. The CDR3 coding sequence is TGTGCCAGCAGTCGCCCGGGGGTTTTCGTGACTGAAGCTTTCTTT. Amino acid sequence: CASSRPGVFVTEAFF.

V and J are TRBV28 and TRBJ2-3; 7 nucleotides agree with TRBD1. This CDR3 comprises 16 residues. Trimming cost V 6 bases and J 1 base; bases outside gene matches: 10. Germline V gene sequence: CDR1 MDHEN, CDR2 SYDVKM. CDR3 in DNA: TGTGCCAGCAGCACCATCGGGACAGTCGGCACAGATACGCAGTATTTT. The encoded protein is CASSTIGTVGTDTQYF.

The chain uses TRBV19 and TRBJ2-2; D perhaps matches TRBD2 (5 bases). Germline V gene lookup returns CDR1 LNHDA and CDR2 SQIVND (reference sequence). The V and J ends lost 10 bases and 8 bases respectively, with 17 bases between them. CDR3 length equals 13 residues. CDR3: CATRLGEAGELFF. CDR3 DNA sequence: TGTGCCACTAGACTCGGGGAAGCAGGGGAGCTGTTTTTT.

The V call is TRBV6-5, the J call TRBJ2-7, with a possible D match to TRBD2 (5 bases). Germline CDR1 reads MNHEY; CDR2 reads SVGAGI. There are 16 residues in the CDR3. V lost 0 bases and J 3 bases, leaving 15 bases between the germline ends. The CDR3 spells CASSYSTRRFFYEQYF. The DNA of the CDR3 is TGTGCCAGCAGTTACTCGACCAGGAGGTTTTTCTACGAGCAGTACTTC.

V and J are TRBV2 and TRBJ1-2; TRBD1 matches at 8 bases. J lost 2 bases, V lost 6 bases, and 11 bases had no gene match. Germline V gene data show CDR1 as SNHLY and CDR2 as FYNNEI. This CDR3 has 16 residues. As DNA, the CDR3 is TGTGCCAGCAGCGGGATAGGACAGGGAGGCAACTATGGCTACACCTTC. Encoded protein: CASSGIGQGGNYGYTF.

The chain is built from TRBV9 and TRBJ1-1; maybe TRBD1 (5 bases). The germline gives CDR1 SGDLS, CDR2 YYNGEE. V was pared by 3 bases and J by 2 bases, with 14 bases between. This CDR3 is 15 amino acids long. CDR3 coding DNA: TGTGCCAGCAGCGCCTCCCCCAGGGTTAACACTGAAGCTTTCTTT. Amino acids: CASSASPRVNTEAFF. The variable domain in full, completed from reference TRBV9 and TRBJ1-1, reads DSGVTQTPKHLITATGQRVTLRCSPRSGDLSVYWYQQSLDQGLQFLIQYYNGEERAKGNILERFSAQQFPDLHSELNLSSLELGDSALYFCASSASPRVNTEAFFGQGTRLTVV.

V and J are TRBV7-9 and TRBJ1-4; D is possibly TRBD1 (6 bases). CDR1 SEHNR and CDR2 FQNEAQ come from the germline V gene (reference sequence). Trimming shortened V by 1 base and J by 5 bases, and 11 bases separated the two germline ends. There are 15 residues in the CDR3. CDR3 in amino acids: CASSLGDRRNEKLFF. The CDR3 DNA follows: TGTGCCAGCAGCTTAGGAGACAGGAGAAATGAAAAACTGTTTTTT.